What follows are 18 T cell receptor beta chains derived from one specimen sequenced in a study of cytomegalovirus exposure and HLA in healthy donors. Clones were read by immunoSEQ multiplex PCR, and TCRdb kept only the in-frame ones, dropping some. This sample has approximately 150,000 clones, with approximately 90% found just once. Source material: PBMCs. The receptors derive from a man younger than 30 in good health and CMV-seropositive.

The chain combines TRBV7-8 with TRBJ2-1; weak D call: TRBD2 (5 bases). Deletions cut 5 bases from V and 4 bases from J, with 21 bases between. The length of the CDR3 is 17 residues. Germline lookup yields CDR1 SGHVS and CDR2 FQNEAQ. CDR3 bases: TGTGCCAGCAGCGCCCCCTCGACCCGAGGGCTTTACAATGAGCAGTTCTTC. Translation gives CASSAPSTRGLYNEQFF. Using reference TRBV7-8 and TRBJ2-1 for the parts outside the CDR3, the full variable domain is GAGVSQSPRYKVAKRGQDVALRCDPISGHVSLFWYQQALGQGPEFLTYFQNEAQLDKSGLPSDRFFAERPEGSVSTLKIQRTQQEDSAVYLCASSAPSTRGLYNEQFFGPGTRLTVL.

The chain has TRBV15 and TRBJ2-1; 7 nucleotides align to TRBD2. With V trimmed by 10 bases and J by 5 bases, 8 bases remained unmatched. Germline lookup yields CDR1 LNHNV and CDR2 YYDKDF (reference sequence). The CDR3 is made up of 13 amino acids. Written as DNA, the CDR3 is TGTGCCATCAGGGAGCGGGGTCACAATGAGCAGTTCTTC. This codes for CAIRERGHNEQFF.

This sequence joins TRBV27 and TRBJ2-1; TRBD1 matches at 9 bases. The CDR3 consists of 14 residues. V lost 8 bases to trimming and J lost 4 bases; unmatched junction nucleotides: 6. Looked up from germline, CDR1 is MNHEY and CDR2 is SMNVEV (reference sequence). The CDR3 sequence is CASRGTGRYNEQFF. In DNA, the CDR3 is TGTGCCAGCCGCGGGACAGGGAGGTACAATGAGCAGTTCTTC.

Only one count was recorded for this clone. This rearrangement joins TRBV29-1 to TRBJ2-2; a possible D gene is TRBD1 (6 bases). Trimming pared 7 bases from V and 6 bases from J, leaving 12 bases between. This CDR3 comprises 12 residues. Germline lookup yields CDR1 SQVTM and CDR2 ANQGSEA. DNA for the CDR3: TGCAGCGGGCGTGAGGGGGCCGGGGAGCTGTTTTTT. Translated: CSGREGAGELFF.

This chain joins TRBV5-6 and TRBJ1-2; TRBD1 is a possible D gene (5 bases). Germline CDR1 is SGHDT and CDR2 is YYEEEE. This CDR3 contains 15 residues. V lost 0 bases and J lost 5, with 14 bases in between. Here the CDR3 reads CASSLDPGVGYGYTF. The CDR3 DNA sequence: TGTGCCAGCAGCTTGGATCCGGGGGTCGGTTATGGCTACACCTTC.

The genes are TRBV25-1 and TRBJ1-4, with D unclear. Trimming took off 7 bases at V and 7 bases at J, with 4 bases between the two ends. Germline CDR1 reads MGHDK; CDR2 reads SYGVNS. The CDR3 sequence is 10 residues long. This CDR3 is CASMREKLFF. DNA of the CDR3: TGTGCCAGCATGCGTGAAAAACTGTTTTTT.

CDR3 loop: CASSESMGDTGELFF. In nucleotides, the CDR3 is TGCGCCAGCAGTGAGTCGATGGGAGACACCGGGGAGCTGTTTTTT. The V gene is TRBV10-1, the J gene TRBJ2-2, with D perhaps TRBD2 (5 bases). Trimming took 0 bases from V and 3 from J, leaving 8 bases between them. Germline CDR1 and CDR2: WNHNN and SYGVQD (reference sequence). This CDR3 region has 15 residues.

CDR3 DNA sequence: TGTGCCAGCATGGGTGCGGGTAGCTCCTACGAGCAGTACTTC. Protein: CASMGAGSSYEQYF. This chain connects TRBV27 to TRBJ2-7; possible D gene TRBD2, 5 bases. The CDR3 spans 14 residues. The V end lost 7 bases, the J end lost 0 bases, and 13 bases lay between the germline ends. From germline, CDR1 is MNHEY and CDR2 SMNVEV (reference sequence).

The chain employs TRBV30 and TRBJ2-7; tentatively, D is TRBD1 (7 bases). The germline V gene encodes CDR1 GTSNPN and CDR2 SVGIG (reference sequence). Trimming shortened V by 3 bases and J by 7 bases, and 13 bases separated the two germline ends. This CDR3 is 12 amino acids long. CDR3 loop: CAWSTGAGEQYF. The CDR3 DNA reads as TGTGCCTGGAGCACAGGGGCGGGGGAGCAGTACTTC.

The rearrangement links TRBV27 to TRBJ2-7; 13 positions match TRBD2. Germline CDR1 and CDR2: MNHEY and SMNVEV (reference sequence). This CDR3 spans 15 amino acids. V shed 4 bases, J shed 4 bases, and the junction held 4 bases outside the gene matches. The CDR3 spells CASSSTSGGYYEQYF. In DNA, the CDR3 is TGTGCCAGCAGTTCGACTAGCGGGGGGTATTACGAGCAGTACTTC.

The chain combines TRBV6-1 with TRBJ1-1; 8 positions agree with TRBD1. Trimming removed 3 bases from V and 1 base from J; junction bases left unmatched: 10. CDR3 length: 17 residues. Looked up from germline, CDR1 is MNHNS and CDR2 is SASEGT. The CDR3 loop reads CASSDRQGRRRNTEAFF. The CDR3 nucleotides read TGTGCCAGCAGTGACCGACAGGGGAGGAGGAGGAACACTGAAGCTTTCTTT.

This chain joins TRBV19 and TRBJ2-1; 13 bases agree with TRBD2. Trimming cost V 5 bases and J 6 bases; bases outside gene matches: 4. This CDR3 has 15 residues. Per germline, CDR1 LNHDA and CDR2 SQIVND (reference sequence). CDR3 sequence reads: CASSLLAGGPNEQFF. The CDR3 DNA sequence: TGTGCCAGTAGTCTACTAGCGGGGGGGCCCAATGAGCAGTTCTTC.

This clone was seen a few times. The V gene is TRBV6-5, the J gene TRBJ1-2; 7 nucleotides line up with TRBD1. Per the germline V gene, CDR1 is MNHEY and CDR2 is SVGAGI. Trimming removed 4 bases from V and 5 bases from J; junction bases left unmatched: 4. This CDR3 spans 13 amino acids. DNA of the CDR3: TGTGCCAGCAGTTCGGACAGGAGGTATGGCTACACCTTC. Amino acids: CASSSDRRYGYTF.

The chain uses TRBV6-6 and TRBJ2-7; 10 bases map to TRBD2. The CDR3 has 16 amino acids. Germline assignment: CDR1 MNHNY and CDR2 SVGAGI (reference sequence). The V gene end was trimmed by 5 bases and the J gene end by 2 bases; junction bases not matched to a gene: 9. CDR3 bases: TGTGCCAGCAGTCCTCGGACTAGCGGACTTACCTACGAGCAGTACTTC. Translation gives CASSPRTSGLTYEQYF.

This sequence joins TRBV5-1 and TRBJ2-3; TRBD2 matches at 8 bases. Germline trimming cut 0 bases from V and 5 bases from J; bases unmatched to any gene: 2. The CDR3 length is 14 residues. Germline values: CDR1 SGHRS, CDR2 YFSETQ. This CDR3 is CASSLGREEDTQYF. CDR3 coding DNA: TGCGCCAGCAGCTTGGGGCGGGAGGAAGATACGCAGTATTTT.

This chain uses TRBV6-5 with TRBJ1-1; D is perhaps TRBD1 (5 bases). The germline V gene has CDR1 MNHEY and CDR2 SVGAGI. The CDR3 has 13 amino acids. Trimming took 5 bases from V and 3 from J, leaving 10 bases between them. CDR3 sequence reads: CASSRQTDTEAFF. In DNA form, the CDR3 reads TGTGCCAGCAGTCGCCAGACAGACACTGAAGCTTTCTTT.

The chain couples TRBV18 to TRBJ2-1; 9 bases are a match to TRBD2. Germline-derived CDR1 and CDR2 are KGHSH and LQKENI. V shed 3 bases, J shed 6 bases, and the junction held 9 bases outside the gene matches. The CDR3 totals 16 residues. CDR3 residues: CASSPWAAGGPNEQFF. DNA of the CDR3: TGTGCCAGCTCACCGTGGGCAGCGGGGGGCCCCAATGAGCAGTTCTTC.

The chain combines TRBV5-1 with TRBJ2-6; 9 bases line up with TRBD1. The CDR3 is 17 residues long. Per germline, CDR1 SGHRS and CDR2 YFSETQ. V lost 0 bases to trimming and J lost 2 bases; unmatched junction nucleotides: 3. CDR3 sequence: CASSLGTGVPGANVLTF. DNA for the CDR3: TGCGCCAGCAGCTTGGGGACAGGGGTACCTGGGGCCAACGTCCTGACTTTC.